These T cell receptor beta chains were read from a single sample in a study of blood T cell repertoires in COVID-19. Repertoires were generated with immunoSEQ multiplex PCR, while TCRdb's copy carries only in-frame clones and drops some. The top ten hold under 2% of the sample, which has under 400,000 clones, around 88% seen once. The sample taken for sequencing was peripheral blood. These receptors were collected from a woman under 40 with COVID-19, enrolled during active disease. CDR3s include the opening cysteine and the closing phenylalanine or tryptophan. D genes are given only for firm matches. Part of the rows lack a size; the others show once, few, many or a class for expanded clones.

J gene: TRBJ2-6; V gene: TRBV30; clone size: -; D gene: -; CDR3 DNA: TGTGCCTGGAGCAAGACAGGTTCTGGGGCCAACGTCCTGACTTTC; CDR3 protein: CAWSKTGSGANVLTF
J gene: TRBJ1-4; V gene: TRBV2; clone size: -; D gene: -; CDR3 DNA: TGTGCCAGCAGTGTCGAGGGGACAAGGGGTGAAAAACTGTTTTTT; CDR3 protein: CASSVEGTRGEKLFF
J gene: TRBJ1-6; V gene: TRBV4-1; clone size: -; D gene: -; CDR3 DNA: TGCGCCAGCAGCCAACAGGGCTACTCGAATAATTCACCCCTCCACTTT; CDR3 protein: CASSQQGYSNNSPLHF
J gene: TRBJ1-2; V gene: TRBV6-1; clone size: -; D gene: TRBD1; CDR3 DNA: TGTGCCAGCAGTGAACTGTGGACAGGAGACTATGGCTACACCTTC; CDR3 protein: CASSELWTGDYGYTF
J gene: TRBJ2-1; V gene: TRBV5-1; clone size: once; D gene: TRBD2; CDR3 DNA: TGCGCCAGCAGCCCTCCTTGGGGACTAGCGGGGGGACATATCTACAATGAGCAGTTCTTC; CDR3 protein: CASSPPWGLAGGHIYNEQFF
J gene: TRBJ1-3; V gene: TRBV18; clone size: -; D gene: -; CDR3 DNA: TGTGCCAGCTCACCCGCAGACTCTGGAAACACCATATATTTT; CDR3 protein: CASSPADSGNTIYF
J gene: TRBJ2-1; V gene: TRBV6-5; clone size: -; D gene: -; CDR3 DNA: TGTGCCAGCAGTCCCGGACTATTCAATGAGCAGTTCTTC; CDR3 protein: CASSPGLFNEQFF
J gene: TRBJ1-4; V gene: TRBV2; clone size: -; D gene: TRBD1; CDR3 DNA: TGTGCCAGCAGCCGCCTCGGGACAGAGGAAGAAAAACTGTTTTTT; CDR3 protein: CASSRLGTEEEKLFF
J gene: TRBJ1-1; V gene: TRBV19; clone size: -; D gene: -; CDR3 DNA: TGTGCCAGTAGTATCATCCATAACACTGAAGCTTTCTTT; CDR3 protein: CASSIIHNTEAFF
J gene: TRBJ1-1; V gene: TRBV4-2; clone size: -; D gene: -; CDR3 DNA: TGTGCCAGCAGAGCGCATTGGTTAGTGCAGAACACTGAAGCTTTCTTT; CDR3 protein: CASRAHWLVQNTEAFF
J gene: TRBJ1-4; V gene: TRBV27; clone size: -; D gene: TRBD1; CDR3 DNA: TGTGCCAGCAGTTCCCCCGCAGGGACAGGGGAACGAAAACTGTTTTTT; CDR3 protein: CASSSPAGTGERKLFF
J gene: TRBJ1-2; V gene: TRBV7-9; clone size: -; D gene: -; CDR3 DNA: TGTGCCAGCAGTGGGGAGGGCACCTTC; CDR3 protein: CASSGEGTF
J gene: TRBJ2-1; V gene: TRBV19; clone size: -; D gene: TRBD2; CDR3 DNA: TGTGCCAGTAGTACAACTAGCGGGGGGGCAAATGAGCAGTTCTTC; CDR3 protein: CASSTTSGGANEQFF
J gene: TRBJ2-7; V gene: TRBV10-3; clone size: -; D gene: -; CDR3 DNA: TGTGCCATCAGTGATCTTAACGAGCAGTACTTC; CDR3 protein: CAISDLNEQYF
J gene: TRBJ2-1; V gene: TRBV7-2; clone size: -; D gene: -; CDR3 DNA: TGTGCCAGCAGCCCATATGGAGGGAACAATGAGCAGTTCTTC; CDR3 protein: CASSPYGGNNEQFF
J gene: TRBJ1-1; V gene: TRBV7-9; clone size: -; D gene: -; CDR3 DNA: TGTGCCAGCAGCTTTAGGGGGGGCACTGAAGCTTTCTTT; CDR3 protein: CASSFRGGTEAFF
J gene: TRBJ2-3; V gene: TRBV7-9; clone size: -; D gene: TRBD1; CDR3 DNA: TGTGCCAGGGCCGGGACAGGGTCTCCAGATACGCAGTATTTT; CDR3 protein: CARAGTGSPDTQYF
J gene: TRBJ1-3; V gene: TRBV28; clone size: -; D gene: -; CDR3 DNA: TGTGCCAGCAGTCTACTCTCCCTGGCGGGTTCTGGAAACACCATATATTTT; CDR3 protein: CASSLLSLAGSGNTIYF
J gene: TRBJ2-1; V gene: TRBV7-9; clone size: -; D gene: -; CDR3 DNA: TGTGCCAGCAGCTTGGGGAGTGCCTCCTACAATGAGCAGTTCTTC; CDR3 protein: CASSLGSASYNEQFF
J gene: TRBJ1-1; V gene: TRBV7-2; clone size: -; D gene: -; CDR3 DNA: TGTGCCAGCAGCTTAAGCAGGGGCACTGAAGCTTTCTTT; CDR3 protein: CASSLSRGTEAFF
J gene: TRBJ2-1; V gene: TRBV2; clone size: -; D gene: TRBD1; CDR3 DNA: TGTGCCAGCAGGATACAGGGGGCGGGTGAGCAGTTCTTC; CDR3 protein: CASRIQGAGEQFF
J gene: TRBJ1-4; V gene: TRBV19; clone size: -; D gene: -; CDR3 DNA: TGTGCCAGTAGTACCCGACAGGCTCAAGAAAAACTGTTTTTT; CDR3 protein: CASSTRQAQEKLFF
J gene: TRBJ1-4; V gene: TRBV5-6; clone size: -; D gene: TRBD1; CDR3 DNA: TGTGCCAGCAGCATCGACAGGGGGCTCACTAATGAAAAACTGTTTTTT; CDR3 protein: CASSIDRGLTNEKLFF
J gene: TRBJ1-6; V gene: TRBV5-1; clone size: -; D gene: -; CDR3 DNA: TGCGCCAGCAGCTTACAGGGCCAACATTCACCCCTCCACTTT; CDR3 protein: CASSLQGQHSPLHF
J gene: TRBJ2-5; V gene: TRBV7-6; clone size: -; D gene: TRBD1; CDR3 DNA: TGTGCCAGCAGCTCAGACAGGGGAGAGACCCAGTACTTC; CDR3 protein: CASSSDRGETQYF
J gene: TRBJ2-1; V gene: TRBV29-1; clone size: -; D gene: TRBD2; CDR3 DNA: TGCAGCTCGTTGTGGGGAGGACTAGCGGGGGACAATGAGCAGTTCTTC; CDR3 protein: CSSLWGGLAGDNEQFF
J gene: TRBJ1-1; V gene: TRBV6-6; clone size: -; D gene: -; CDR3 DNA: TGTGCCAGCGGGGAGGGCCCTCGGGGGACTGAAGCTTTCTTT; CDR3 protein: CASGEGPRGTEAFF
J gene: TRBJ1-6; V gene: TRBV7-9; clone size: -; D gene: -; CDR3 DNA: TGTGCCAGCAGCTTAGGGGGAGGAGCCCTCCACTTT; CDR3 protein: CASSLGGGALHF
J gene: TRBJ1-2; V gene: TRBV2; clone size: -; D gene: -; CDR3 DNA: TGTGCCAGCAGGGGCAGAGACTATGGCTACACCTTC; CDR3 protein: CASRGRDYGYTF
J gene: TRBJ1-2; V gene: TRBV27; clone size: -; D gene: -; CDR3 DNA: TGTGCCAGCATGGGGAACAGGGCAGGAGGCTACACCTTC; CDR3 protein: CASMGNRAGGYTF
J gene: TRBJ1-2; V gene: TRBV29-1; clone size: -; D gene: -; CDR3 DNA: TGCAGCGTCTACACCGGGGGGTCGGGAGGCTACACCTTC; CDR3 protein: CSVYTGGSGGYTF
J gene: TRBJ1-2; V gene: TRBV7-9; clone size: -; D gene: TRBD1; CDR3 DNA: TGTGCCAGCAGCCTGGACAGGGGCAATGGCTACACCTTC; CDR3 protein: CASSLDRGNGYTF
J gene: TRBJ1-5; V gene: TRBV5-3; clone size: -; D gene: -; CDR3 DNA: TGTGCCAGAAGCTTGGCCGGAGGGAGCCCCAATCAGCCCCAGCATTTT; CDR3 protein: CARSLAGGSPNQPQHF
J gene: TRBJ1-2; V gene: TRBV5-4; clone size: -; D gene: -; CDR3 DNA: TGTGCCAGCAGCCGTGGCCTCGGGGTAGGCTATGGCTACACCTTC; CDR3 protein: CASSRGLGVGYGYTF
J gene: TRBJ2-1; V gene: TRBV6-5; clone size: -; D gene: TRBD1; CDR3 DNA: TGTGCCAGCAGTTCCGGACAGGGGGCCTACAATGAGCAGTTCTTC; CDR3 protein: CASSSGQGAYNEQFF
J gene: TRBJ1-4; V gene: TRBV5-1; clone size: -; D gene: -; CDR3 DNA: TGCGCCAGCAGCATTTACAGTGCAACTAATGAAAAACTGTTTTTT; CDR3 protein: CASSIYSATNEKLFF
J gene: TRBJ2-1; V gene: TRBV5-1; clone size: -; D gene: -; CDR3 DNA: TGCGCCAGCAGCTTGGACTCACCGGGACTTAATGAGCAGTTCTTC; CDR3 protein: CASSLDSPGLNEQFF
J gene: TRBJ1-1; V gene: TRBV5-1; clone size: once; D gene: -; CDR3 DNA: TGCGCCAGCAGCTTGGCGACAGCAGCTTTGGGAGGGGTTGAAGCTTTCTTT; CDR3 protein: CASSLATAALGGVEAFF